Described below is a single T cell receptor (beta chain) sequence and its context. The antigen is undetermined. This record belongs to a study of a mutant IDH1 vaccine in newly diagnosed glioma. Study as a whole: Once 4-6 weeks had passed after radiotherapy alone, vaccination started, or it started with temozolomide cycles. Of treated patients, approximately 62% were men and about 38% women, averaging around 40 years. Every participant had undergone radiotherapy, temozolomide, or both before, and most underwent both.

V gave up 1 base and J gave up 5 bases; unmatched junction bases: 8. CDR1 and CDR2 from the germline V gene are GTSNPN and SVGIG (reference sequence). The CDR3 runs to 15 residues. Time point specified: week 23, last vaccination. The investigators gave 300 ug of mutant IDH1 20-mer peptide in each vaccine dose, together with topical imiquimod. Profiling relied on immunoSEQ multiplex PCR, and the TCRdb table lists in-frame clones only, not all of them. The sample includes some 80,000 clones, about 85% of them seen just once. The V call is TRBV30, the J call TRBJ2-3; 8 bases match TRBD1. This TCR was recovered from a woman between 50 and 59 years old with glioma. Sequencing used PBMCs, obtained from a glioma patient whose treatment included an IDH1 peptide vaccine. Here the CDR3 reads CAWSDQGALVDTQYF. CDR3 bases: TGTGCCTGGAGTGATCAGGGGGCCTTAGTAGATACGCAGTATTTT.